Shown below are 17 T cell receptor beta chains from a single sample sequenced in a study of T cell clonality in common variable immunodeficiency. Measured with immunoSEQ multiplex PCR; TCRdb has only the in-frame clones, and not every one. This repertoire holds 42,000 or so clones, and none appear only once. The sequencing sample was made of peripheral blood mononuclear cells. All receptors come from a person between 18 and 69 years old in good health.

Of note for this clone: Its ends do not fully match the called genes, so a read error is possible. The read ends 3 residues early relative to the CDR3; the germline J gene fills the gap. Other DNA sequences from this sample encode an identical CDR3 as well. V gene TRBV23-1 combines with J gene TRBJ2-4; D possibly corresponds to TRBD2 (6 bases). TRBV23-1 is treated as an ORF (open reading frame) with a function not yet certain. The CDR3 loop spans 19 amino acids. This CDR3 is CASSQSRGGKPLAKNIQYF. Incomplete CDR3 DNA: TGCGCCAGTAGTCAATCGAGAGGCGGGAAACCACTAGCCAAAAACATT.

This clone has ten or more counts. Read sequence stops 3 residues before the CDR3 end, and the germline J gene provides the missing end. The V call is TRBV20-1, the J call TRBJ2-1; D is undetermined. V lost 2 bases and J lost 1, with 9 bases in between. This CDR3 has 14 amino acids. CDR1 DFQATT and CDR2 SNEGSKA come from the germline V gene (reference sequence). CDR3 region: CSARPLTSYNEQFF. The DNA read from the CDR3 is TGCAGTGCTAGACCACTAACATCCTACAATGAG.

This clone was observed at least ten times. From the germline J gene comes the end of the CDR3, since the read stops 3 residues before it. This sequence joins TRBV20-1 and TRBJ1-5; TRBD1 agrees at 7 bases. Germline V gene lookup returns CDR1 DFQATT and CDR2 SNEGSKA (reference sequence). The V segment lost 6 bases and the J segment 2 bases; nucleotides outside the gene matches: 7. This CDR3 region has 14 residues. The covered CDR3 bases are TGCAGTGCAAGGAAGGGGGCTGGCAATCAGCCC. It encodes CSARKGAGNQP. In full, the CDR3 is CSARKGAGNQPQHF.

This clone has ten or more counts. The read gets to within 3 residues of the CDR3 end, and the germline J gene fills in the rest. The gene calls are TRBV6-2 or TRBV6-3 and TRBJ1-2; D is perhaps TRBD1 (6 bases). The CDR3 sequence is 13 residues long. V was pared by 5 bases and J by 2 bases, with 9 bases between. Germline assignment: CDR1 MNHEY and CDR2 SVGEGT. CDR3 DNA (partial): TGTGCCAGCAGTCGACAGGAAAACTATGGC. Protein: CASSRQENYG. In full, the CDR3 is CASSRQENYGYTF.

This clone occurred a few times. Read data end 3 residues before the CDR3 end; the end is taken from the germline J gene. V is TRBV18 and J is TRBJ2-2; the D gene is possibly TRBD1 (6 bases). The germline CDR1 and CDR2 sequences are KGHSH and LQKENI. This CDR3 has 17 amino acids. The covered CDR3 bases are TGTGCCAGCTCACCAGCCTTCTCCAGGGCAGGGGCCAACGTG. Translating gives CASSPAFSRAGANV. The whole CDR3 reads CASSPAFSRAGANVLFF.

In its sample, this clone was seen many times. The read halts 3 residues ahead of the CDR3 end, with the missing end drawn from the germline J gene. This rearrangement joins TRBV12-3 or TRBV12-4 to TRBJ2-2, with 13 bases aligning to TRBD2. The CDR3 has 15 residues. The V segment lost 5 bases and the J segment 6 bases; nucleotides outside the gene matches: 3. CDR3 DNA (partial): TGTGCCAGCAGTGCCGGGACTAGCGGGGCCGGGGAG. It codes for CASSAGTSGAGE. The CDR3 in full is CASSAGTSGAGELFF.

In its sample, this clone was seen many times. The read falls 3 residues short of the CDR3 end, and the missing part is taken from the germline J gene. The V gene is TRBV19, the J gene TRBJ2-1; D is ambiguous. V was cut by 3 bases and J by 8 bases, with 8 bases left in between. CDR1 LNHDA and CDR2 SQIVND come from the germline V gene (reference sequence). The CDR3 extends over 12 amino acids. The CDR3 region is CASSIQNHEQFF. CDR3 bases read: TGTGCCAGTAGTATCCAAAATCATGAG.

This clone was seen ten or more times. The read terminates 3 residues ahead of where the CDR3 ends, so the germline J gene completes it. V is TRBV29-1 and J is TRBJ2-2, with 10 bases identical to TRBD1. Trimming at V came to 7 bases and at J to 2 bases, leaving 4 bases not matched to a gene. Germline V lookup: CDR1 SQVTM, CDR2 ANQGSEA. The CDR3 runs to 14 residues. The sequenced CDR3 bases are TGCAGCGGTCGGACAGGGGGAAACACCGGGGAG. Amino acids: CSGRTGGNTGE. The entire CDR3 protein is CSGRTGGNTGELFF.

This clone was detected ten times or more. Read sequence stops 3 residues before the CDR3 end, and the germline J gene provides the missing end. This chain connects TRBV20-1 to TRBJ2-2, with D perhaps being TRBD1 or TRBD2 (5 bases each). Trimming left V 0 bases short and J 10 bases short, with 24 bases between. This CDR3 contains 17 residues. Per germline, CDR1 DFQATT and CDR2 SNEGSKA (reference sequence). The CDR3 reads CSARDLLHQGAGEELFF. The covered CDR3 bases are TGCAGTGCTAGAGATCTCTTACACCAGGGAGCCGGCGAGGAG.

Many counts were recorded for this clone. The DNA ends 3 residues before the CDR3 does, and the rest of the CDR3 is filled in from the germline J gene. The V call is TRBV11-3, the J call TRBJ2-1, with 10 bases identical to TRBD2. Trimming removed 4 bases from V and 6 bases from J; junction bases left unmatched: 3. The CDR3 extends over 14 amino acids. The germline CDR1 and CDR2 sequences are SGHNT and YENEEA. The sequenced CDR3 bases are TGTGCCAGCAGCTCCCGGACTAGCGGCAATGAG. The encoded protein is CASSSRTSGNE. The full CDR3 reads CASSSRTSGNEQFF.

There are many counts of this clone. Read coverage stops 3 residues before the CDR3 terminus; the germline J gene supplies the remainder. This chain joins TRBV20-1 and TRBJ2-2, with 12 bases fitting TRBD2. Unmatched junction bases numbered 5, after V lost 4 bases and J lost 5 bases. In germline, CDR1 is DFQATT, CDR2 SNEGSKA (reference sequence). The CDR3 has 15 amino acids. The DNA read from the CDR3 is TGCAGTGCTATACTAGCGGGAGGTGGGACCGGGGAG. Translating gives CSAILAGGGTGE. The CDR3 as a whole reads CSAILAGGGTGELFF.

The sequenced part of the CDR3 DNA is TGTGCCAGCAGGACGGACAGGGGGTACACTGAA. Translating gives CASRTDRGYTE. The entire CDR3 protein is CASRTDRGYTEAFF. The genes are TRBV2 and TRBJ1-1; 10 nucleotides line up with TRBD1. The CDR3 is cut off 3 residues early in the read; its end comes from the germline J gene. Germline loops: CDR1 SNHLY, CDR2 FYNNEI. V trimming: 6 bases; J trimming: 3 bases; junction bases outside the gene matches: 4. The CDR3 consists of 14 residues.

This clone was seen at least ten times. A junction boundary mismatches the germline segment, possibly from a read error. The CDR3 is cut off 3 residues early in the read; its end comes from the germline J gene. V gene TRBV4-2 combines with J gene TRBJ2-3; 9 nucleotides align to TRBD2. The CDR3 has 16 residues. CDR1 is LGHNA, CDR2 YNFKEQ, per germline. CDR3 DNA, as far as it was read: TGCGCCAGCAGCCAAGGGGCTAGCGGGAAGACAGATACG. Translated: CASSQGASGKTDT. The whole CDR3 sequence is CASSQGASGKTDTQYF.

In this sample, this clone turned up many times. The CDR3 end is not reached by the read, which stops 3 residues before it; the germline J gene fills it in. The rearrangement uses TRBV7-9 and TRBJ2-5, with no clear D. Germline assignment: CDR1 SEHNR and CDR2 FQNEAQ (reference sequence). V lost 3 bases and J 5 bases, leaving 7 bases between the germline ends. CDR3 length equals 12 residues. This CDR3 reads CASSFLGETQYF. The sequenced CDR3 bases are TGTGCCAGCAGCTTCCTCGGGGAGACC.

This clone turned up a few times. This may arise from a read error, as a much more abundant clone is one base away. The chain's CDR3 is CASSLGQYNSPLHF. The covered CDR3 bases are TGTGCCAGCAGCTTGGGACAGTATAATTCACCC. V usage is TRBV11-2 and J usage is TRBJ1-6, with 7 bases lining up with TRBD1. The read comes to an end 3 residues before the CDR3 does, leaving the germline J gene to fill in the end. V gave up 3 bases and J gave up 4 bases; unmatched junction bases: 0. CDR1 and CDR2 (germline): SGHAT, FQNNGV. The length of the CDR3 is 14 residues. The variable domain in full, completed from reference TRBV11-2 and TRBJ1-6, reads EAGVAQSPRYKIIEKRQSVAFWCNPISGHATLYWYQQILGQGPKLLIQFQNNGVVDDSQLPKDRFSAERLKGVDSTLKIQPAKLEDSAVYLCASSLGQYNSPLHFGNGTRLTVT.

This clone was observed many times. The read ends 3 residues shy of where the CDR3 ends; the end is completed using the germline J gene. V gene TRBV4-1 combines with J gene TRBJ2-7, with TRBD1 matching 7 bases. V lost 3 bases and J lost 4; bases outside the gene matches: 9. The CDR3 consists of 15 residues. The germline gives CDR1 MGHRA, CDR2 YSYEKL. The CDR3 bases that were read are TGCGCCAGCAGCCACTCGAACAGGGGATTTTACGAG. This gives the protein CASSHSNRGFYE. The CDR3, in full, reads CASSHSNRGFYEQYF.

This clone has ten or more counts. From the germline J gene comes the end of the CDR3, since the read stops 3 residues before it. This sequence joins TRBV28 and TRBJ2-7, with 7 bases that match TRBD1. The CDR3 totals 15 residues. The trim removed 6 bases at V and 2 bases at J, leaving 10 bases unmatched. Germline CDR1 MDHEN, CDR2 SYDVKM. The CDR3 loop reads CASSLSGTVAYEQYF. CDR3 DNA (partial): TGTGCCAGCAGCCTCTCCGGGACAGTGGCCTACGAG.